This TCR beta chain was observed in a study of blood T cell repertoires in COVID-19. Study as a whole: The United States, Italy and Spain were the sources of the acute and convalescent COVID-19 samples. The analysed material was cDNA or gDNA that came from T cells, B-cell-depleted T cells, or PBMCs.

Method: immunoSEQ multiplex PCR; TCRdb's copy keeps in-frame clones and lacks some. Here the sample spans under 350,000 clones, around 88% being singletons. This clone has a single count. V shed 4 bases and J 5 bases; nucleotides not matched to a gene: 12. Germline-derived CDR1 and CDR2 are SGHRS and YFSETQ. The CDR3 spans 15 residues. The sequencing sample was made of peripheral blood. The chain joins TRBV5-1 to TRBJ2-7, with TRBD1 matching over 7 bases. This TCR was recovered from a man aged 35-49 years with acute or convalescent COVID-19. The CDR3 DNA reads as TGCGCCAGCAGCCAGGTAGGGGGCGCGGAGCACGAGCAGTACTTC. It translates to CASSQVGGAEHEQYF.